This entry concerns a single T cell receptor (beta chain). Its antigen is unknown. Cyclophosphamide on days +3 and +4 followed busulfan-fludarabine conditioning and a marrow graft. The data were obtained in a study of T cells after posttransplantation cyclophosphamide. Regarding the study as a whole: Blood and skin or GI T cell repertoires showed limited TRB overlap.

Clones were read by immunoSEQ multiplex PCR, and TCRdb kept only the in-frame ones, dropping some. In the table there are about 11,000 clones, approximately 86% of which are singletons. This CDR3 contains 15 residues. CDR1 ENHRY and CDR2 SYGVKD come from the germline V gene. J was trimmed by 2 bases and V by 4 bases; bases with no gene match: 4. This receptor was taken from a male patient aged 30 to 40 who received an allogeneic stem cell transplant from a related donor, was CMV-positive, and had acute GVHD only. Some of the T cells might come from the graft donor. The rearrangement joins TRBV10-3 to TRBJ1-5; 8 nucleotides match TRBD1. The sample in question was CD4+ T cells sorted from PBMCs, obtained after allogeneic stem cell transplant with posttransplant cyclophosphamide. CDR3 sequence: CAISGTGFGNQPQHF. In DNA, the CDR3 is TGTGCCATCAGTGGGACAGGGTTTGGCAATCAGCCCCAGCATTTT.